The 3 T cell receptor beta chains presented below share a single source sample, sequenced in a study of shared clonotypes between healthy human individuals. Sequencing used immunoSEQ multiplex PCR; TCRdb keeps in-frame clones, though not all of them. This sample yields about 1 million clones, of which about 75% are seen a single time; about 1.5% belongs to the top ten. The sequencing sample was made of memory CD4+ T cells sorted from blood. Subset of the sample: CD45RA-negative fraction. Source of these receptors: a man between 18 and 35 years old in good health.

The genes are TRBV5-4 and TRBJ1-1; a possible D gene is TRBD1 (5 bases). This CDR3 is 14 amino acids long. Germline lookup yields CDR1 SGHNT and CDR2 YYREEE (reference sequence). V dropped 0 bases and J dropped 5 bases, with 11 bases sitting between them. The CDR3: CASSLEQVGTEAFF. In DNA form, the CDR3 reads TGTGCCAGCAGCTTGGAACAGGTGGGTACTGAAGCTTTCTTT. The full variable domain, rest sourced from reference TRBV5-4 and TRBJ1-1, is ETGVTQSPTHLIKTRGQQVTLRCSSQSGHNTVSWYQQALGQGPQFIFQYYREEENGRGNFPPRFSGLQFPNYSSELNVNALELDDSALYLCASSLEQVGTEAFFGQGTRLTVV.

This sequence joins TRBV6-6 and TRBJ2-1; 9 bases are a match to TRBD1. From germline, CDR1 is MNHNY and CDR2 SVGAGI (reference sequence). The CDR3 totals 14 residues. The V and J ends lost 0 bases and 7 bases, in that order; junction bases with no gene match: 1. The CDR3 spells CASSYSDRGNEQFF. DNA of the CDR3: TGTGCCAGCAGTTACTCGGACAGGGGAAATGAGCAGTTCTTC.

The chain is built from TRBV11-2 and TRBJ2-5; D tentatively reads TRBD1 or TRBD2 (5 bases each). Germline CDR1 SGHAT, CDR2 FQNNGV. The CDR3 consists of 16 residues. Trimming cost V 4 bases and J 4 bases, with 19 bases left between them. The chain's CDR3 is CASSSRGDTRGETQYF. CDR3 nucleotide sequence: TGTGCCAGCAGCTCACGGGGAGACACAAGGGGAGAGACCCAGTACTTC.